Below are 17 T cell receptor beta chains sequenced from a single sample in a study of metastatic and nonmetastatic thyroid tumors. With MiXCR, TCRdb reprocessed the PCR reads. Of 20,000 to 30,000 clones listed, more than 13% were seen once; the top ten hold approximately 3.4%. Each patient came to thyroid surgery without any prior treatment (of any kind). Input material: blood. The receptors shown here come from a female donor with papillary thyroid cancer or a benign thyroid nodule (not recorded which). Some clones in this sample may be carry-over from other donors' samples.

The sample holds many counts of this clone. V usage is TRBV28 and J usage is TRBJ1-5, with TRBD1 matching over 9 bases. With V trimmed by 4 bases and J by 5 bases, 12 bases remained unmatched. The CDR3 is 17 residues long. Looked up from germline, CDR1 is MDHEN and CDR2 is SYDVKM. The DNA for the CDR3 is TGTGCCAGCAGTTCCTACAGGGGGCGCGAGTCGGATCAGCCCCAGCATTTT. Amino acid sequence: CASSSYRGRESDQPQHF.

The table lists this clone with many counts. The V call is TRBV5-4, the J call TRBJ2-1; D is ambiguous. Germline V gene data show CDR1 as SGHNT and CDR2 as YYREEE (reference sequence). Trimming cost V 3 bases and J 6 bases, with 13 bases left between them. This CDR3 has 14 amino acids. The CDR3 DNA reads TGTGCCAGCAGCTCTTCACAGACATTCAATGAGCAGTTCTTC. Translating gives CASSSSQTFNEQFF.

This clone has a single count. This rearrangement joins TRBV3-1 to TRBJ2-7; D possibly uses TRBD1 or TRBD2 (5 bases each). Trimming removed 4 bases at V and 6 bases at J, with 16 bases between. Germline V gives CDR1 LGHDT, CDR2 YNNKEL (reference sequence). The CDR3 consists of 14 residues. CDR3 sequence: CASSLIGTAGEQYF. The CDR3 DNA sequence: TGTGCCAGCAGCCTAATTGGGACGGCGGGCGAGCAGTACTTC.

At least ten counts were recorded for this clone. The rearrangement uses TRBV2 and TRBJ2-1; 8 nucleotides line up with TRBD2. The trim removed 8 bases at V and 3 bases at J, leaving 6 bases unmatched. In germline, CDR1 is SNHLY, CDR2 FYNNEI. This CDR3 contains 14 residues. This CDR3 reads CASGTSGRYNEQFF. Written as DNA, the CDR3 is TGTGCCAGCGGAACTAGCGGACGCTACAATGAGCAGTTCTTC.

This clone was detected ten times or more. The chain couples TRBV18 to TRBJ2-1; no clear D gene. The V end lost 2 bases, the J end lost 5 bases, and 10 bases lay between the germline ends. The V gene's germline CDR1 is KGHSH and CDR2 LQKENI. This CDR3 region has 14 residues. The DNA for the CDR3 is TGTGCCAGCTCACCATCACCCAGTGACAATGAGCAGTTCTTC. Protein product: CASSPSPSDNEQFF. Full variable domain (rest looked up from reference TRBV18 and TRBJ2-1): NAGVMQNPRHLVRRRGQEARLRCSPMKGHSHVYWYRQLPEEGLKFMVYLQKENIIDESGMPKERFSAEFPKEGPSILRIQQVVRGDSAAYFCASSPSPSDNEQFFGPGTRLTVL.

This clone was seen many times. The chain employs TRBV5-4 and TRBJ2-3, with a weak D call TRBD1 (6 bases). In germline, CDR1 is SGHNT, CDR2 YYREEE (reference sequence). This CDR3 spans 13 amino acids. V lost 1 base, J lost 6 bases, and 9 bases lay in between. The CDR3 reads CASSLPGDDTQYF. The CDR3 DNA reads TGTGCCAGCAGCTTGCCAGGGGACGATACGCAGTATTTT.

A remark on this clone: An end of the junction does not agree with germline; a read error may underlie this. The V call is TRBV7-6, the J call TRBJ2-7; D not certain. Germline CDR1 and CDR2: SGHVS and FNYEAQ. The CDR3 runs to 11 residues. CDR3 region: CVSSLGYEQYF. DNA of the CDR3: TGTGTCAGCAGCTTAGGCTATGAGCAGTACTTC. Full variable domain (outside the CDR3, taken from reference TRBV7-6 and TRBJ2-7): GAGVSQSPRYKVTKRGQDVALRCDPISGHVSLYWYRQALGQGPEFLTYFNYEAQQDKSGLPNDRFSAERPEGSISTLTIQRTEQRDSAMYRCVSSLGYEQYFGPGTRLTVT.

By frequency in the sample, this clone is medium-sized. The chain employs TRBV6-1 and TRBJ1-6; 7 nucleotides match TRBD1. CDR1 MNHNS and CDR2 SASEGT come from the germline V gene. This CDR3 comprises 16 residues. The V gene end was trimmed by 6 bases and the J gene end by 10 bases; junction bases not matched to a gene: 15. In nucleotides, the CDR3 is TGTGCCAGCAGGAAGTTCCCAGGGGACAGTGCATCACCCCTCCACTTT. It is translated as CASRKFPGDSASPLHF.

This clone was found a few times. This may be a read error, as it is one base from a much larger clone. This sequence joins TRBV2 and TRBJ1-4; D is uncertain. In germline, CDR1 is SNHLY, CDR2 FYNNEI. CDR3 size: 12 residues. The CDR3 DNA is TGTGCCATCAGTATCGGAGCCGAAAAACTGTTTTTT. Translation gives CAISIGAEKLFF.

This clone is labeled medium-sized. The DNA is left out, because the CDR3 cannot be placed on it with certainty; the CDR3 is given as TCRdb lists it. The chain recombines TRBV2 with TRBJ2-7; TRBD2, the table's D call, lacks a check against the DNA. The CDR3 is 12 residues long, ends included. The germline V gene encodes CDR1 SNHLY and CDR2 FYNNEI. CDR3: CASSVGAGNRHF.

This clone was recorded many times. The gene calls are TRBV29-1 and TRBJ1-3, with no clear D. V lost 5 bases and J 0 bases, leaving 8 bases between the germline ends. CDR3 length: 13 amino acids. Germline assignment: CDR1 SQVTM and CDR2 ANQGSEA. The CDR3 DNA follows: TGCAGCGTTTCCCGATACTCTGGAAACACCATATATTTT. It yields the protein CSVSRYSGNTIYF. The full variable domain, its missing parts supplied by reference TRBV29-1 and TRBJ1-3, is SAVISQKPSRDICQRGTSLTIQCQVDSQVTMMFWYRQQPGQSLTLIATANQGSEATYESGFVIDKFPISRPNLTFSTLTVSNMSPEDSSIYLCSVSRYSGNTIYFGEGSWLTVV.

This clone is classed as medium-sized. The V gene is TRBV4-1, the J gene TRBJ2-3; D call uncertain. Trimming pared 2 bases from V and 3 bases from J, leaving 12 bases between. Germline loops: CDR1 MGHRA, CDR2 YSYEKL. The length of the CDR3 is 15 residues. The CDR3 spells CASSQRPDRTDTQYF. The CDR3 coding sequence is TGCGCCAGCAGCCAACGTCCCGACCGTACAGATACGCAGTATTTT.

This clone is labeled as medium-sized. The chain is built from TRBV6-6 and TRBJ2-7, with a tentative D call TRBD2 (5 bases). The CDR3 extends over 14 amino acids. In germline, CDR1 is MNHNY, CDR2 SVGAGI (reference sequence). Trimming stripped 3 bases from V and 4 bases from J, with 13 bases between. The CDR3 DNA sequence: TGTGCCAGCAGTTATTATACGGGAAATTACGAGCAGTACTTC. It translates to CASSYYTGNYEQYF.

This clone was counted many times. Other nucleotide sequences in the sample specify the same CDR3. This chain uses TRBV7-2 with TRBJ2-5; 11 bases align to TRBD2. This CDR3 spans 15 amino acids. The ends lost 4 bases at V and 3 bases at J; junction bases unmatched: 4. Looked up from germline, CDR1 is SGHTA and CDR2 is FQGNSA. The CDR3 protein is CASSSGLAGEETQYF. In DNA, the CDR3 is TGTGCCAGCAGCTCAGGACTAGCGGGCGAAGAGACCCAGTACTTC.

The table lists this clone with many counts. The V and J genes are TRBV5-5 and TRBJ1-2; D may be TRBD1 (6 bases). Trimming took 3 bases from V and 3 from J, leaving 18 bases between them. Germline V gives CDR1 SGHKS, CDR2 YYEKEE (reference sequence). This CDR3 is built from 16 residues. DNA for the CDR3: TGTGCCAGCAGCTCGGGCAGGGTGACAGGCTACTATGGCTACACCTTC. Encoded protein: CASSSGRVTGYYGYTF.

This clone was seen at least ten times. V gene TRBV10-1 combines with J gene TRBJ2-1; D is perhaps TRBD1 (5 bases). V gave up 3 bases and J gave up 3 bases, with 6 bases separating them. Germline CDR1 WNHNN, CDR2 SYGVQD (reference sequence). The length of the CDR3 is 13 residues. The CDR3 coding sequence is TGCGCCAGCAGTGAAAGGGGCTACAATGAGCAGTTCTTC. Residues: CASSERGYNEQFF.

This clone was seen ten or more times. DNA of the CDR3: TGTGCCAGCAGTTTCCGGACGGCGAGCTCCTATAATTCACCCCTCCACTTT. It encodes CASSFRTASSYNSPLHF. The chain combines TRBV2 with TRBJ1-6; no clear D gene. Trimming cost V 5 bases and J 0 bases, with 14 bases left between them. Germline V CDR1 and CDR2: SNHLY, FYNNEI. This CDR3 contains 17 residues.